This is a list of T cell receptor beta chains from one sample in a study of shared clonotypes between healthy human individuals. Sequencing used immunoSEQ multiplex PCR; TCRdb keeps in-frame clones, though not all of them. This table has 150,000 to 200,000 clones, 60% to 75% appearing once. What was sequenced was memory CD4+ T cells sorted from blood. The receptors derive from a man aged 25-40 years in good health. Each CDR3 is given with its conserved first and last residue. Fields, in order: J gene, V gene, D gene, clone size, CDR3 protein, CDR3 DNA. D genes are given only for firm matches. Clone size is shown for a subset of rows, as once, few, many or a class of expanded clone.

>TRBJ1-5|TRBV6-6|-|-
CASSPTVSNQPQHF
TGTGCCAGCAGCCCGACCGTTAGCAATCAGCCCCAGCATTTT
>TRBJ1-1|TRBV6-5|-|few
CASRMGVNTEAFF
TGTGCCAGCAGGATGGGGGTGAACACTGAAGCTTTCTTT
>TRBJ2-3|TRBV2|-|-
CASSKKRGDTDTQYF
TGTGCCAGCAGCAAAAAGAGGGGGGACACAGATACGCAGTATTTT
>TRBJ2-7|TRBV28|-|-
CASSSRLYEQYF
TGTGCCAGCAGTTCCCGGCTCTACGAGCAGTACTTC
>TRBJ1-1|TRBV30|-|-
CAWRRLNTEAFF
TGTGCCTGGAGAAGATTGAACACTGAAGCTTTCTTT
>TRBJ2-5|TRBV5-1|-|-
CASSPVGGGLPQETQYF
TGCGCCAGCAGCCCGGTAGGGGGGGGGCTACCGCAAGAGACCCAGTACTTC
>TRBJ2-7|TRBV10-3|TRBD2|-
CAISDSSGRTYEQYF
TGTGCCATCAGTGACTCTAGCGGGAGGACCTACGAGCAGTACTTC
>TRBJ1-2|TRBV18|-|medium-sized
CASSPQERGYGYTF
TGTGCCAGCTCACCTCAGGAAAGGGGCTATGGCTACACCTTC
>TRBJ2-3|TRBV10-1|TRBD2|-
CASSEFSGSVGDTQYF
TGCGCCAGCAGTGAGTTCAGCGGGAGTGTGGGCGATACGCAGTATTTT
>TRBJ2-1|TRBV9|TRBD2|-
CASSDGLAGYEQFF
TGTGCCAGCAGCGACGGACTAGCGGGATACGAGCAGTTCTTC
>TRBJ2-2|TRBV5-8|-|-
CASSLRPPNTGELFF
TGTGCCAGCAGCTTGCGGCCACCGAACACCGGGGAGCTGTTTTTT